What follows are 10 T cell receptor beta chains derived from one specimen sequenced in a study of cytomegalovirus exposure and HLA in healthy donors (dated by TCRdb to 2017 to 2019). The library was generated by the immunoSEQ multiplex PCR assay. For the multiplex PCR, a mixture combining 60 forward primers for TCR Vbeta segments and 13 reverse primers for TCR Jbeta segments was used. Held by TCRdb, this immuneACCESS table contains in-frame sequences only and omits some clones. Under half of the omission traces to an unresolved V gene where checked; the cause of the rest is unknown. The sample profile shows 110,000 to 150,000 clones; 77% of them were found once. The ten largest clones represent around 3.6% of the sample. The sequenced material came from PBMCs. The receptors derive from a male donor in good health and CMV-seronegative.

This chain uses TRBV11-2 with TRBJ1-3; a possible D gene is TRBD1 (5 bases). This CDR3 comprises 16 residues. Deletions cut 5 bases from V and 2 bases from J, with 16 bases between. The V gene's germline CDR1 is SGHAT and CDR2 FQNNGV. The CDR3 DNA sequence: TGTGCCAGCAGCGGCCCCCCGGGGGGGGCTGGAAACACCATATATTTT. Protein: CASSGPPGGAGNTIYF.

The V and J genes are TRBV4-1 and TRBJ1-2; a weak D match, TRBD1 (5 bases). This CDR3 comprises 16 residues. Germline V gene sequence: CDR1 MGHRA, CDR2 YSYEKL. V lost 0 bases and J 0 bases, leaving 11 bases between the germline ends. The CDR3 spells CASSQDRGSTNYGYTF. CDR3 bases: TGCGCCAGCAGCCAAGATAGGGGAAGCACTAACTATGGCTACACCTTC.

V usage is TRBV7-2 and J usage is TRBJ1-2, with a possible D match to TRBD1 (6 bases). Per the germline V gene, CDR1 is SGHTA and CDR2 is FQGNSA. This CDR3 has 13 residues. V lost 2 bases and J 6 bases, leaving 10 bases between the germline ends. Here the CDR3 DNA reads TGTGCCAGCAGCTTAACGTACAGGGATGGCTACACCTTC. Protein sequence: CASSLTYRDGYTF.

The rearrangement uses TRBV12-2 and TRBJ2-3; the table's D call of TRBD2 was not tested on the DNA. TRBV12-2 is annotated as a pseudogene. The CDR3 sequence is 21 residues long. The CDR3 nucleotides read TGTGCAAGTCGCCTCTCCACCCCCAGACTAGCGGGACAAGCTAGCACAGATACGCAGTATTTT. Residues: CASRLSTPRLAGQASTDTQYF.

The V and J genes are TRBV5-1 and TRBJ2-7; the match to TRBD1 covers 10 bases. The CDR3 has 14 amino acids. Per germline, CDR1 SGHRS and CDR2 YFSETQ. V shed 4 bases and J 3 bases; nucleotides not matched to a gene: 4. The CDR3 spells CASSAGTGVYEQYF. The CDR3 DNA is TGCGCCAGCAGCGCCGGGACAGGGGTCTACGAGCAGTACTTC.

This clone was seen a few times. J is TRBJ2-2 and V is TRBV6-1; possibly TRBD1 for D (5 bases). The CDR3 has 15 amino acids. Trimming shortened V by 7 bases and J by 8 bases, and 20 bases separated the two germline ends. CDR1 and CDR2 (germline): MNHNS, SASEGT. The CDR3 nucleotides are TGTGCCAGCAATTTCGACAGTAGGGCGAGGGGGGAGCTGTTTTTT. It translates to CASNFDSRARGELFF.

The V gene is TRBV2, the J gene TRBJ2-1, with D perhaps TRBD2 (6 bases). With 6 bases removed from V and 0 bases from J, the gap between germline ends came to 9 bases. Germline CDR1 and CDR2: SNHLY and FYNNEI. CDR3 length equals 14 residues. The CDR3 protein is CASRDGGSYNEQFF. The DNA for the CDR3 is TGTGCCAGCAGGGACGGGGGCTCCTACAATGAGCAGTTCTTC.

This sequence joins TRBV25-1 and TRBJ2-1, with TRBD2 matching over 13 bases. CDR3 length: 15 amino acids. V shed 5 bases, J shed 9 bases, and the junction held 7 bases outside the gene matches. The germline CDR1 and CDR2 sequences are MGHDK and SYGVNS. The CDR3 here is CASSSGLAGVGEQFF. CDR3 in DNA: TGTGCCAGCAGTTCTGGACTAGCGGGAGTTGGTGAGCAGTTCTTC.

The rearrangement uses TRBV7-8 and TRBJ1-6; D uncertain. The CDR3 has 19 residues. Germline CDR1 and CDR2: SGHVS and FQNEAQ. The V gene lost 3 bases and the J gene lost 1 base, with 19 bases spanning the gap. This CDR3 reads CASSFRPGESRSYNSPLHF. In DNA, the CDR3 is TGTGCCAGCAGCTTTCGCCCGGGAGAATCCAGATCCTATAATTCACCCCTCCACTTT.

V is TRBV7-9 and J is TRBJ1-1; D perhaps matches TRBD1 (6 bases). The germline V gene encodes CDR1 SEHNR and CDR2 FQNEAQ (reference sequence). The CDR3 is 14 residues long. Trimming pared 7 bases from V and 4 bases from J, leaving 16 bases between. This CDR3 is CASNNREGVTEAFF. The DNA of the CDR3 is TGTGCCAGCAACAACAGGGAAGGAGTCACTGAAGCTTTCTTT.